The 18 T cell receptor beta chains presented below share a single source sample, sequenced in a study. TCRdb ran MiXCR on the reads and lists one entry per CDR3 protein. The repertoire consists of fewer than 1,000 distinct CDR3 sequences, with approximately 23% occurring once and the leading ten covering 35% to 40%. Sample: CD8+ T cells (not recorded whether cultured). Receptor source: a male donor.

This clonotype is labeled medium-sized. The chain joins TRBV5-4 to TRBJ2-3; a possible D gene is TRBD2 (6 bases). The V and J ends lost 3 bases and 4 bases respectively, with 9 bases between them. Germline V gives CDR1 SGHNT, CDR2 YYREEE (reference sequence). The CDR3 covers 13 residues. CDR3 sequence: CASSSWEADTQYF. Here the CDR3 DNA reads TGTGCCAGCAGCTCCTGGGAGGCAGATACGCAGTATTTT.

By frequency in the sample, this clonotype is large. The chain recombines TRBV27 with TRBJ2-7; unclear D gene. Germline CDR1 is MNHEY and CDR2 is SMNVEV (reference sequence). The CDR3 length is 13 residues. Trimming left V 4 bases short and J 2 bases short, with 9 bases between. The chain's CDR3 is CASSSFLTYEQYF. Here the CDR3 DNA reads TGTGCCAGCAGTTCCTTTCTGACCTACGAGCAGTACTTC.

This clonotype is medium-sized (0.01 to 0.1%) within its sample. The chain employs TRBV28 and TRBJ2-1, with D perhaps TRBD2 (6 bases). CDR3 length: 17 amino acids. Germline V lookup: CDR1 MDHEN, CDR2 SYDVKM. V was trimmed by 3 bases and J by 0 bases, leaving 15 bases between them. The CDR3 spells CASSFPSDGSSYNEQFF. The CDR3 region has the DNA TGTGCCAGCAGTTTCCCATCGGACGGGAGCTCCTACAATGAGCAGTTCTTC.

With respect to this clonotype: A much bigger clone sits one base away, suggesting this may be a read error. The chain links TRBV29-1 to TRBJ2-6; D call uncertain. The CDR3 is 15 amino acids. Trimming removed 6 bases from V and 0 bases from J, with 12 bases in between. Germline V gives CDR1 SQVTM, CDR2 ANQGSEA. The CDR3 spells CSVAGRPSGANVLTF. CDR3 nucleotide sequence: TGCAGCGTAGCAGGACGGCCCTCTGGGGCCAACGTCCTGACTTTC.

In regard to this clonotype: Being one base from a much bigger clone, this may be a read error. This sequence joins TRBV6-5 and TRBJ1-3; no reliable D call. This CDR3 is built from 14 residues. Germline V gene sequence: CDR1 MNHEY, CDR2 SVGAGI. CDR3: CASQLRESGNTTYF. CDR3 coding DNA: TGTGCCAGCCAGCTGCGGGAGTCTGGAAACACCACATATTTT.

This clonotype is labeled as medium-sized. The genes are TRBV7-9 and TRBJ1-1; D remains unclear. The germline V gene encodes CDR1 SEHNR and CDR2 FQNEAQ (reference sequence). V lost 2 bases, J lost 7 bases, and 8 bases lay in between. The CDR3 consists of 12 residues. The CDR3 coding sequence is TGTGCCAGCAGCTTACCGGACGGTGAAGCTTTCTTT. Its translation: CASSLPDGEAFF.

In its sample, this clonotype ranks as medium-sized. The chain has TRBV5-4 and TRBJ2-2; D remains unclear. Germline CDR1 is SGHNT and CDR2 is YYREEE (reference sequence). The CDR3 spans 13 residues. The V end lost 6 bases, the J end lost 8 bases, and 14 bases lay between the germline ends. The CDR3 region has the DNA TGTGCCAGCACCGATGGGTTGGCGGGGGAGCTGTTTTTT. This gives the protein CASTDGLAGELFF.

The V gene is TRBV28, the J gene TRBJ2-1, with 10 bases lining up with TRBD1. The CDR3 covers 18 residues. The germline V gene encodes CDR1 MDHEN and CDR2 SYDVKM. V was pared by 6 bases and J by 2 bases, with 13 bases of the junction left unmatched. The CDR3: CASSSGQGESWTYNEQFF. The CDR3, as DNA: TGTGCCAGCAGCTCAGGACAGGGGGAGTCTTGGACCTACAATGAGCAGTTCTTC.

A few counts support this clonotype. A read error may explain this, as a much larger clone is one base away. This rearrangement joins TRBV7-3 to TRBJ2-1; the D is unclear. This CDR3 comprises 18 residues. In germline, CDR1 is SGHTA, CDR2 FQGTGA. In DNA form, the CDR3 reads TGTGCCAGCAGCTTAAAAATTTTAACAGTTGGCCGCTACAATGAGCAGTCCTTC. Protein sequence: CASSLKILTVGRYNEQSF.

This clonotype rates as large (0.1 to 1%). The rearrangement uses TRBV3-1 and TRBJ2-5, with 7 bases aligning to TRBD1. This CDR3 contains 16 residues. Trimming took 1 base from V and 5 from J; bases not matched to a gene: 10. Germline lookup yields CDR1 LGHDT and CDR2 YNNKEL (reference sequence). As DNA, the CDR3 is TGTGCCAGCAGCCAAGGCGGCGTACTCAGGGGGGAGACCCAGTACTTC. This translates into CASSQGGVLRGETQYF.

This clonotype rates as medium-sized. The V and J genes are TRBV27 and TRBJ2-1; D remains unclear. CDR1 and CDR2 from the germline V gene are MNHEY and SMNVEV (reference sequence). This CDR3 is built from 16 residues. The V end was cut by 2 bases, the J end by 3 bases, with 14 bases between. CDR3 sequence reads: CASSLALSRIYNEQFF. The CDR3 DNA reads TGTGCCAGCAGTTTAGCCCTGTCTAGGATCTACAATGAGCAGTTCTTC.

Concerning this clonotype: This may be a read error: a much more frequent sequence differs by one nucleotide. The rearrangement joins TRBV28 to TRBJ1-1, with D tentatively TRBD1 (5 bases). The germline gives CDR1 MDHEN, CDR2 SYDVKM. CDR3 length equals 14 residues. Here the CDR3 reads CASSFRDANAEAFF. Here the CDR3 DNA reads TGTGCCAGCAGTTTTAGGGACGCGAACGCTGAAGCTTTCTTT. Full variable domain (missing parts from reference TRBV28 and TRBJ1-1): DVKVTQSSRYLVKRTGEKVFLECVQDMDHENMFWYRQDPGLGLRLIYFSYDVKMKEKGDIPEGYSVSREKKERFSLILESASTNQTSMYLCASSFRDANAEAFFGQGTRLTVV.

This clonotype counts as large. The DNA for the CDR3 is TGCAGTGCTACCACCCAAACATTGGACAGGCGCATCCGCACAGATACGCAGTATTTT. Residues: CSATTQTLDRRIRTDTQYF. V is TRBV20-1 and J is TRBJ2-3; 7 bases line up with TRBD1. Trimming took 4 bases from V and 1 from J; bases not matched to a gene: 20. This CDR3 is 19 amino acids long. Germline V gene data show CDR1 as DFQATT and CDR2 as SNEGSKA (reference sequence).

This clonotype ranks as large. This chain uses TRBV7-3 with TRBJ1-1; no clear D gene. Per the germline V gene, CDR1 is SGHTA and CDR2 is FQGTGA. The CDR3 contains 14 residues. V lost 0 bases and J lost 0, with 5 bases in between. CDR3: CASSLTGMNTEAFF. The CDR3 bases are TGTGCCAGCAGCTTAACAGGGATGAACACTGAAGCTTTCTTT.

This clonotype is deemed medium-sized. The CDR3 sequence: CASSPTSGRDRSGQFF. CDR3 sequence (DNA): TGTGCCAGCAGCCCGACTAGCGGGAGGGACAGGTCGGGGCAGTTCTTC. The chain employs TRBV7-9 and TRBJ2-1; 14 bases are shared with TRBD2. Germline V gene lookup returns CDR1 SEHNR and CDR2 FQNEAQ (reference sequence). The trim removed 5 bases at V and 12 bases at J, leaving 12 bases unmatched. This CDR3 has 16 residues.

This clonotype is labeled medium-sized. The rearrangement joins TRBV9 to TRBJ2-3; a weak D match, TRBD1 (6 bases). CDR1 is SGDLS, CDR2 YYNGEE, per germline. The CDR3 length is 15 residues. V was clipped by 3 bases and J by 2 bases, with 13 bases between them. As DNA, the CDR3 is TGTGCCAGCAGCGAGAACTGGGACAACACAGATACGCAGTATTTT. It codes for CASSENWDNTDTQYF.

The chain combines TRBV20-1 with TRBJ1-1, with D tentatively TRBD1 (5 bases). V was pared by 3 bases and J by 4 bases, with 18 bases between. Germline CDR1 is DFQATT and CDR2 is SNEGSKA (reference sequence). The length of the CDR3 is 15 residues. The CDR3 region is CSASPGQNLFTEAFF. The CDR3 DNA reads as TGCAGTGCTAGCCCGGGGCAGAATTTGTTCACTGAAGCTTTCTTT.

Concerning this clonotype: A much larger clone is a single base away; this may be a read error. V and J are TRBV29-1 and TRBJ1-1, with D perhaps matching TRBD1 (5 bases). V was cut by 7 bases and J by 6 bases, with 12 bases left in between. This CDR3 spans 11 amino acids. Germline values: CDR1 SQVTM, CDR2 ANQGSEA. The CDR3: CSGYTGAEAFF. For the CDR3, the DNA is TGCAGCGGCTATACAGGCGCTGAAGCTTTCTTT.